Below are 21 T cell receptor beta chains sequenced from a single sample in a study of T-cell memory formation after mild COVID-19. Using its own MiXCR run on the 5' RACE reads, TCRdb lists one record per CDR3 protein. This table holds several thousand distinct CDR3 sequences, about a sixth found once. The sample comprised PBMCs or a T cell subset sorted from them (not recorded which). The origin of the receptors is an adult who had mild COVID-19 (a few samples of this study predate the infection). Cell type and time point are not known.

By share, this clonotype counts as medium-sized. The chain couples TRBV5-1 to TRBJ2-1; no reliable D call. Germline CDR1 and CDR2: SGHRS and YFSETQ. This CDR3 has 15 residues. The V end was cut by 1 base, the J end by 1 base, with 9 bases between. DNA for the CDR3: TGCGCCAGCAGCTTGAACGGCGATTCCTACAATGAGCAGTTCTTC. Protein sequence: CASSLNGDSYNEQFF. Complete variable domain (other parts from reference TRBV5-1 and TRBJ2-1): KAGVTQTPRYLIKTRGQQVTLSCSPISGHRSVSWYQQTPGQGLQFLFEYFSETQRNKGNFPGRFSGRQFSNSRSEMNVSTLELGDSALYLCASSLNGDSYNEQFFGPGTRLTVL.

This clonotype is labeled as medium-sized. The CDR3 here is CASEDRTGLYNEQFF. The CDR3 DNA follows: TGTGCCTCCGAGGATCGGACAGGGTTATACAATGAGCAGTTCTTC. The genes are TRBV6-2 or TRBV6-3 and TRBJ2-1; the match to TRBD1 covers 8 bases. The CDR3 has 15 amino acids. V lost 11 bases and J lost 4; bases outside the gene matches: 13. CDR1 and CDR2 from the germline V gene are MNHEY and SVGEGT.

In this sample, this clonotype is medium-sized (0.01 to 0.1%). This chain links TRBV27 with TRBJ1-2; no clear D. CDR1 is MNHEY and CDR2 is SMNVEV in the germline V gene (reference sequence). CDR3 length: 14 amino acids. Trimming cost V 5 bases and J 0 bases, with 10 bases left between them. The chain's CDR3 is CASSPNLANYGYTF. The CDR3 nucleotides are TGTGCCAGCAGTCCAAACCTAGCTAACTATGGCTACACCTTC.

This chain uses TRBV5-1 with TRBJ2-7; 9 nucleotides agree with TRBD2. The CDR3 contains 15 residues. Germline V gives CDR1 SGHRS, CDR2 YFSETQ. Trimming removed 0 bases from V and 2 bases from J; junction bases left unmatched: 3. The CDR3 spells CASSLGLAGTYEQYF. The CDR3 DNA reads TGCGCCAGCAGCTTGGGTCTAGCGGGGACCTACGAGCAGTACTTC. Complete variable domain (other parts from reference TRBV5-1 and TRBJ2-7): KAGVTQTPRYLIKTRGQQVTLSCSPISGHRSVSWYQQTPGQGLQFLFEYFSETQRNKGNFPGRFSGRQFSNSRSEMNVSTLELGDSALYLCASSLGLAGTYEQYFGPGTRLTVT.

This clonotype occurred many times. The J gene is TRBJ2-7, the V gene TRBV3-1; no clear D gene. The ends were cut back, 3 bases at V and 0 bases at J, with 6 bases in the middle. Germline CDR1 reads LGHDT; CDR2 reads YNNKEL (reference sequence). The CDR3 totals 13 residues. The CDR3 DNA is TGTGCCAGCAGCCACCTCGACTCCTACGAGCAGTACTTC. It translates to CASSHLDSYEQYF.

This clonotype is medium-sized within its sample. This chain connects TRBV5-1 to TRBJ2-3; D is unclear. V dropped 0 bases and J dropped 2 bases, with 10 bases sitting between them. Germline lookup yields CDR1 SGHRS and CDR2 YFSETQ. The CDR3 runs to 15 residues. CDR3 DNA: TGCGCCAGCAGCTTGGAGGGTGGATTCACAGATACGCAGTATTTT. As protein: CASSLEGGFTDTQYF.

This clonotype is classed as medium-sized. This rearrangement joins TRBV29-1 to TRBJ2-1; D unresolved. The CDR3 runs 11 residues. Between the trimmed V and J ends, which lost 6 bases and 3 bases, there was a span of 6 bases. CDR1 is SQVTM, CDR2 ANQGSEA, per germline. The CDR3 protein is CSVPIYNEQFF. The CDR3 DNA sequence: TGCAGCGTCCCAATCTACAATGAGCAGTTCTTC.

This clonotype is classed as medium-sized. The chain employs TRBV20-1 and TRBJ2-3; a possible D gene is TRBD2 (5 bases). Germline V gives CDR1 DFQATT, CDR2 SNEGSKA (reference sequence). V lost 8 bases and J lost 2, with 14 bases in between. The CDR3 has 13 residues. CDR3 nucleotides: TGCAGTCCAGTCGGCGGGCCCACAGATACGCAGTATTTT. It encodes CSPVGGPTDTQYF.

Judged by abundance, this clonotype is medium-sized. This chain connects TRBV28 to TRBJ1-2; D unclear. V lost 2 bases and J lost 1, with 5 bases in between. The CDR3 extends over 13 amino acids. Germline assignment: CDR1 MDHEN and CDR2 SYDVKM. Here the CDR3 DNA reads TGTGCCAGCAGTTTAGACCTTAACTATGGCTACACCTTC. Amino acids: CASSLDLNYGYTF.

This clonotype rates as medium-sized. The chain recombines TRBV24-1 with TRBJ1-2; D ambiguous. Germline loops: CDR1 KGHDR, CDR2 SFDVKD. Trimming stripped 8 bases from V and 8 bases from J, with 26 bases between. This CDR3 has 16 residues. CDR3 DNA sequence: TGTGCCACCACTCCTAAAGGAGTATCGTCGCTCGACGGCTACACCTTC. Translated, it gives CATTPKGVSSLDGYTF.

By share of the sample, this clonotype is medium-sized. The rearrangement links TRBV12-3 or TRBV12-4 to TRBJ2-3; no definite D call. Deletions cut 6 bases from V and 0 bases from J, with 10 bases between. The CDR3 is 14 amino acids. As DNA, the CDR3 is TGTGCCAGCAGACCTCCCACTAGCACAGATACGCAGTATTTT. Translation gives CASRPPTSTDTQYF.

Judged by abundance, this clonotype is medium-sized. The chain employs TRBV20-1 and TRBJ1-2; D gene unclear. The ends were cut back, 3 bases at V and 5 bases at J, with 10 bases in the middle. This CDR3 region has 12 residues. Germline lookup yields CDR1 DFQATT and CDR2 SNEGSKA (reference sequence). The chain's CDR3 is CSASYVDYGYTF. As DNA, the CDR3 is TGCAGTGCTAGTTACGTGGATTATGGCTACACCTTC.

This clonotype was picked up many times. The V gene is TRBV13, the J gene TRBJ2-2; D tentatively fits TRBD1 or TRBD2 (6 bases each). Trimming left V 1 base short and J 7 bases short, with 31 bases between. Germline lookup yields CDR1 PRHDT and CDR2 FYEKMQ (reference sequence). This CDR3 has 21 residues. In DNA, the CDR3 is TGTGCCAGCAGCTTAGCACTTACGGGGGCCCCAGTCTCGACGATGGTCGGGGAGCTGTTTTTT. Translating gives CASSLALTGAPVSTMVGELFF. Together with reference TRBV13 and TRBJ2-2, the CDR3 gives the full variable domain: AAGVIQSPRHLIKEKRETATLKCYPIPRHDTVYWYQQGPGQDPQFLISFYEKMQSDKGSIPDRFSAQQFSDYHSELNMSSLELGDSALYFCASSLALTGAPVSTMVGELFFGEGSRLTVL.

By sample share, this clonotype is medium-sized. The rearrangement uses TRBV5-1 and TRBJ2-5; 12 nucleotides match TRBD2. V shed 3 bases and J 7 bases; nucleotides not matched to a gene: 4. Per the germline V gene, CDR1 is SGHRS and CDR2 is YFSETQ. This CDR3 is built from 14 residues. The CDR3 DNA follows: TGCGCCAGCAGCTCCGGACTAGCGGGATCGACCCAGTACTTC. Translating gives CASSSGLAGSTQYF. The complete variable domain, with remaining parts taken from reference TRBV5-1 and TRBJ2-5, reads KAGVTQTPRYLIKTRGQQVTLSCSPISGHRSVSWYQQTPGQGLQFLFEYFSETQRNKGNFPGRFSGRQFSNSRSEMNVSTLELGDSALYLCASSSGLAGSTQYFGPGTRLLVL.

This clonotype was found once. The rearrangement links TRBV30 to TRBJ2-7; D gene ambiguous. CDR1 GTSNPN and CDR2 SVGIG come from the germline V gene (reference sequence). The CDR3 covers 11 residues. V was trimmed by 2 bases and J by 2 bases, leaving 4 bases between them. The CDR3 sequence: CAWSQTYEQYF. The CDR3 DNA follows: TGTGCCTGGAGTCAAACCTACGAGCAGTACTTC.

This clonotype is labeled as medium-sized. The genes are TRBV6-5 and TRBJ2-3; 7 bases map to TRBD1. V lost 6 bases, J lost 1 base, and 4 bases stayed unmatched. From germline, CDR1 is MNHEY and CDR2 SVGAGI. The CDR3 has 14 amino acids. The CDR3 loop is CASRTTGGTDTQYF. The CDR3 nucleotides read TGTGCCAGCAGAACTACAGGGGGCACAGATACGCAGTATTTT.

This clonotype was seen once. The chain couples TRBV20-1 to TRBJ2-3, with D possibly TRBD1 on 5 matching bases. The V end was cut by 2 bases, the J end by 3 bases, with 18 bases between. Germline-derived CDR1 and CDR2 are DFQATT and SNEGSKA (reference sequence). The CDR3 runs to 16 residues. The CDR3 loop reads CSARIPPRAHTDTQYF. The DNA of the CDR3 is TGCAGTGCTAGAATTCCTCCCAGGGCGCATACAGATACGCAGTATTTT.

This clonotype rates as medium-sized. The chain couples TRBV7-9 to TRBJ1-1; no clear D. The CDR3 loop spans 11 amino acids. Germline CDR1 reads SEHNR; CDR2 reads FQNEAQ (reference sequence). Trimming pared 2 bases from V and 3 bases from J, leaving 1 base between. CDR3 sequence (DNA): TGTGCCAGCAGCTTATACACTGAAGCTTTCTTT. Translation: CASSLYTEAFF.

This clonotype was counted once. J is TRBJ2-7 and V is TRBV19; possibly TRBD2 for D (5 bases). Germline V gene data show CDR1 as LNHDA and CDR2 as SQIVND (reference sequence). Trimming removed 3 bases at V and 7 bases at J, with 16 bases between. The CDR3 covers 14 residues. The CDR3 reads CASSMIGIHGEQYF. The CDR3 bases are TGTGCCAGTAGTATGATCGGGATACACGGGGAGCAGTACTTC.

This clonotype counts as medium-sized. The chain carries TRBV7-8 and TRBJ2-1; 11 bases line up with TRBD2. CDR3 size: 15 residues. J lost 14 bases, V lost 3 bases, and 12 bases had no gene match. Germline assignment: CDR1 SGHVS and CDR2 FQNEAQ. The CDR3 bases are TGTGCCAGCAGCTTCATCCAGACTAGCGGGGAGCTGAAGTTCTTC. This codes for CASSFIQTSGELKFF.

This clonotype is judged medium-sized. The chain couples TRBV5-6 to TRBJ1-6; D possibly corresponds to TRBD1 (5 bases). CDR3 size: 14 residues. Germline-derived CDR1 and CDR2 are SGHDT and YYEEEE. V shed 2 bases and J shed 9 bases, with 12 bases lying between them. For the CDR3, the DNA is TGTGCCAGCAGCTTCCGGGGCGAGGGTTCACCCCTCCACTTT. Its protein is CASSFRGEGSPLHF.